This TCR beta chain comes out of a study of OX40 agonist ivuxolimab in advanced cancers. Study results and limitations: The antigen specificity of the peripheral T cells (those that were expanded) was not determined. People who partly responded at 0.1-3.0 mg/kg had some of the least clonal expansion seen.

Germline CDR1 reads LNHNV; CDR2 reads YYDKDF (reference sequence). This CDR3 comprises 16 residues. V was cut by 1 base and J by 0 bases, with 9 bases left in between. A note on this clone: What it binds is not known.

The method was immunoSEQ multiplex PCR; TCRdb's version includes in-frame clones alone and lacks a portion of them. The repertoire holds some 58,000 clones, with approximately 78% as singletons. Source: CD4+ or CD8+ T cells sorted from blood, taken in a trial of the OX40 agonist ivuxolimab. The TCR was taken from an adult with an advanced solid tumor such as melanoma, head and neck, liver or kidney cancer. The chain couples TRBV15 to TRBJ1-4; no clear D gene. DNA for the CDR3: TGTGCCACCAGCAGAGGGGGAACAGCAACTAATGAAAAACTGTTTTTT. It encodes CATSRGGTATNEKLFF.